This T cell receptor beta chain derives from a study of blood T cell repertoires in COVID-19. The wider study: Italy, Spain and the United States were the sources of the convalescent and acute COVID-19 samples. T cells, B-cell-depleted T cells, or PBMCs supplied cDNA or gDNA.

Repertoires were generated with immunoSEQ multiplex PCR, while TCRdb's copy carries only in-frame clones and drops some. The top ten hold about a sixth of the sample, which has 97,000 or so clones, 60% to 85% seen once. V lost 0 bases, J lost 1 base, and 6 bases lay in between. CDR1 and CDR2 from the germline V gene are SGDLS and YYNGEE. The CDR3 is 14 residues long. The V gene is TRBV9, the J gene TRBJ2-3, with D unclear. Specimen: peripheral blood. This TCR derives from an elderly woman with active or convalescent COVID-19. CDR3 DNA sequence: TGTGCCAGCAGCGTAGATGGAGGCACAGATACGCAGTATTTT. It yields the protein CASSVDGGTDTQYF.